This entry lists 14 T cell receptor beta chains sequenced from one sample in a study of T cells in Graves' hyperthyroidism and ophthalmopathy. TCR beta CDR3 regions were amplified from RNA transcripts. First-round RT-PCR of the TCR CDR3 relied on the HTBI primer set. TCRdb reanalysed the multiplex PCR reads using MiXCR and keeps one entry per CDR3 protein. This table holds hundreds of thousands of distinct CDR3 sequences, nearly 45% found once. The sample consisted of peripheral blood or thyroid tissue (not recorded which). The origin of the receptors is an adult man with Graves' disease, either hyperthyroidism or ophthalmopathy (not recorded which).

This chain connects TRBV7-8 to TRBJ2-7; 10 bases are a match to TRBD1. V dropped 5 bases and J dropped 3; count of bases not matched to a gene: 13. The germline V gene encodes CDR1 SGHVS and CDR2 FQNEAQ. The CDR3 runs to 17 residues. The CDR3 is CASSPSGQGGYGYEQYF. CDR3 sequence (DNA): TGTGCCAGCAGCCCCAGCGGACAGGGGGGCTATGGCTACGAGCAGTACTTC.

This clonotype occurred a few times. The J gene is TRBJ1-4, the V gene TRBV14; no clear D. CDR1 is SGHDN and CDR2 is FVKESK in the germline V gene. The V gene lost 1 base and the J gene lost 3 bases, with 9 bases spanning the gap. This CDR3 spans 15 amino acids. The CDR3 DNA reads TGTGCCAGCAGCCAAGGAGGGAATGCTAATGAAAAACTGTTTTTT. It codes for CASSQGGNANEKLFF.

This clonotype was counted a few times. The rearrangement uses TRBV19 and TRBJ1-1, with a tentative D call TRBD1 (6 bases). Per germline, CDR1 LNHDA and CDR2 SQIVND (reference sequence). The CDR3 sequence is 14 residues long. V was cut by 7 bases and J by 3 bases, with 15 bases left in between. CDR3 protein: CASNPQGQYTEAFF. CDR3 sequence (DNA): TGTGCCAGTAACCCACAGGGCCAGTACACTGAAGCTTTCTTT.

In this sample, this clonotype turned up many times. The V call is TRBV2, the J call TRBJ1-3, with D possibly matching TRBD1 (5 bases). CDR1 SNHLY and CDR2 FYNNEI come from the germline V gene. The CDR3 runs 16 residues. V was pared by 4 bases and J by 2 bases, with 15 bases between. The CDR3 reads CASSAKTAWAGNTIYF. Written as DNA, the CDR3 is TGTGCCAGCAGTGCCAAGACAGCTTGGGCTGGAAACACCATATATTTT.

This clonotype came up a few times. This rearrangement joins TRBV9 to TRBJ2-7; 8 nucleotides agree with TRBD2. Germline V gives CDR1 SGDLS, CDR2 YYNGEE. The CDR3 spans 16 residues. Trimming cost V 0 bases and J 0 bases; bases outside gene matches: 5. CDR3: CASSVGTSGDSYEQYF. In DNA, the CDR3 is TGTGCCAGCAGCGTAGGTACTAGCGGTGACTCCTACGAGCAGTACTTC.

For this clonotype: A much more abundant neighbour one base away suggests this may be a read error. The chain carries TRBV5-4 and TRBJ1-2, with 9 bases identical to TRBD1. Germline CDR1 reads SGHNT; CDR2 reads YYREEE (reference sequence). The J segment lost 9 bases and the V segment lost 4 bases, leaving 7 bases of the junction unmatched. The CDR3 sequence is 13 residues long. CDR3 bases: TGTGCCAGCAGCCAACCGGACAGGGGAAGCTACACCTTC. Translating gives CASSQPDRGSYTF.

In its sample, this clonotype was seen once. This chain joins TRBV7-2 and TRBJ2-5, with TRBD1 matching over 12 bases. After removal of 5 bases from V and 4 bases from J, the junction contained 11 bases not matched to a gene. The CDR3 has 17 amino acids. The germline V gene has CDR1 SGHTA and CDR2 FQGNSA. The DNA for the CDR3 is TGTGCCAGCAGCCTTGGGACAGGGGGCGCGGGTTTAGAGACCCAGTACTTC. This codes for CASSLGTGGAGLETQYF.

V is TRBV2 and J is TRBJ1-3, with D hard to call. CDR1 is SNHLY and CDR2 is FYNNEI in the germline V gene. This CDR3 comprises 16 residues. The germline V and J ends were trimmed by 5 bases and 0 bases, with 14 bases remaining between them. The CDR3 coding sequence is TGTGCCAGCAGTTCCCGGCGACCGAGCTCTGGAAACACCATATATTTT. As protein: CASSSRRPSSGNTIYF.

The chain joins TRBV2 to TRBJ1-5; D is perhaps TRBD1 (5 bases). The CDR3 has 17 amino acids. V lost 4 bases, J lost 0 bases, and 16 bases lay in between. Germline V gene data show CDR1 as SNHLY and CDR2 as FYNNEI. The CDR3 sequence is CASSAVRVRDSNQPQHF. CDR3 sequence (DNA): TGTGCCAGCAGTGCGGTCAGGGTTCGAGATAGCAATCAGCCCCAGCATTTT.

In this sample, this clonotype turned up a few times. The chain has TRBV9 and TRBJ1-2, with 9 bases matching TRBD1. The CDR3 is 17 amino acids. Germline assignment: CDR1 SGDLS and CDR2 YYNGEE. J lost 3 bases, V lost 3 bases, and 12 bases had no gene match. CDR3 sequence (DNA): TGTGCCAGCAGCGCCAAGAGTCCGGGACAGGGCTACTATGGCTACACCTTC. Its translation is CASSAKSPGQGYYGYTF. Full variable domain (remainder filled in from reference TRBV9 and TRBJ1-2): DSGVTQTPKHLITATGQRVTLRCSPRSGDLSVYWYQQSLDQGLQFLIQYYNGEERAKGNILERFSAQQFPDLHSELNLSSLELGDSALYFCASSAKSPGQGYYGYTFGSGTRLTVV.

CDR3 sequence reads: CASGQGGNQPQHF. In nucleotides, the CDR3 is TGTGCCAGCGGACAGGGTGGCAATCAGCCCCAGCATTTT. V gene TRBV6-5 combines with J gene TRBJ1-5, with 8 positions matching TRBD1. Trimming at V came to 8 bases and at J to 2 bases, leaving 2 bases not matched to a gene. The CDR3 loop spans 13 amino acids. Per germline, CDR1 MNHEY and CDR2 SVGAGI.

CDR3 loop: CASSIQTANYGYTF. Written as DNA, the CDR3 is TGTGCCAGTAGTATCCAGACAGCGAACTATGGCTACACCTTC. This chain connects TRBV19 to TRBJ1-2; a weak D match, TRBD1 (5 bases). V was shortened by 3 bases and J by 2 bases, with 10 bases between the two germline ends. Per the germline V gene, CDR1 is LNHDA and CDR2 is SQIVND (reference sequence). CDR3 size: 14 residues.

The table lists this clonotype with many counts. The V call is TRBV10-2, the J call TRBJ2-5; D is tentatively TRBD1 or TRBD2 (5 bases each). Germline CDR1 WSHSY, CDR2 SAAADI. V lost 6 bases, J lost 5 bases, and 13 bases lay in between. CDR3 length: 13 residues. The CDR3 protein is CASRRGVGETQYF. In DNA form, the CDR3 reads TGCGCCAGCAGGAGAGGGGTTGGGGAGACCCAGTACTTC.

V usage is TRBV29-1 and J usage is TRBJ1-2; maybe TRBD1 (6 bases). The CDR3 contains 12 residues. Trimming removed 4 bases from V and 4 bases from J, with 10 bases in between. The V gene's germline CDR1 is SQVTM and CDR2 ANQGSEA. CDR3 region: CSVGQAVYGYTF. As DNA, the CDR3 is TGCAGCGTTGGACAGGCAGTCTATGGCTACACCTTC.